The text below deals with one T cell receptor beta chain. Which antigen it targets is not known. No quality values exist for individual bases; no much larger clone is one base distant. This record comes from a study of T cell responses to AZD1222 COVID-19 vaccine (dated by TCRdb to 2020 to 2023). At the level of the whole study: TCR sequencing was performed for roughly 250 trial participants, of whom some 200 were given two doses of AZD1222 and approximately 25 were given two doses of MenACWY control vaccine. Enrollment into the trials was organized by age into subgroups of 18-55, 56-69 and 70-plus years, and those subgroups contained roughly 160, 29 and 62 TCR-sequenced participants, respectively. Study-wide conclusions, independent of this receptor: The whole spike protein was spanned by vaccine-associated CD4 TCRs, and dominant responses were seen in regions 160-218 and 743-854. Because no day 14 peak-response samples were available, repertoires were characterized only after the peak T cell response. Reportedly, close to half of the unique spike-specific TCRs recognized epitopes lying outside the regions that are mutated in the B.1.351 and B.1.1.7 variants. The 56-69-year group was small, and its depth increase did not reach significance, likely because of low power. Conclusions about previously exposed vaccinees are limited, since just five to seven AZD1222 recipients were seropositive for SARS-CoV-2 at baseline. After two AZD1222 doses, spike-specific TCR breadth and depth were significantly higher than at day 0 and than in MenACWY recipients. Most participants were white British and females outnumbered males, and the authors suggested that clonal diversity may have been underestimated.

Reading the label with the study, this specimen's time point is: about 28 days (+/-7) after the second vaccine dose. AZD1222 recipients whose second dose came at about 4 weeks and those whose second dose came at about 12 weeks were combined into one group, since spike-specific TCR depth and breadth did not differ between the two schedules. The vaccinee samples were drawn from two UK trials, COV001 and COV002, one of which was a single-blind randomized controlled phase 2/3 trial testing AZD1222 (ChAdOx1 nCoV-19) in healthy adults. For TCRbeta chain sequencing, PBMC samples were collected from trial participants at day 0 and at day 28 after the second dose. Reading from cysteine to phenylalanine, the CDR3 counts 15 amino acids. Just CDR3 DNA is preserved here, 45 bases in frame from base 1. In the germline V gene (reference sequence), CDR1 corresponds to SEHNR and CDR2 to FQNEAQ. V was cut back by 5 bases and J by 4 bases, leaving a gap of 14 bases between them.

The CDR3 regions of human TCRbeta chains were analyzed by immunosequencing. The study's processing was this. Repertoire TCRs were matched against a reference library of SARS-CoV-2-specific TCRs generated with the MIRA antigen-specificity platform. Breadth was defined as the fraction of unique TCRs that were SARS-CoV-2-associated. Depth was defined as the fraction of total T cells that were SARS-CoV-2-associated. Using the MIRA data, each spike-specific TCR was assigned both to the spike region to which the TCR was reactive and to a CD4 or CD8 class. Log10-transformed breadth and depth values were compared by one-way ANOVA with Sidak's multiple comparisons tests. In its TCRdb copy, this immuneACCESS table keeps in-frame sequences only and misses some clones. Where compared with another copy, unresolved V genes explain less than half of these, and the others have no known cause. V, J and clone size reflect that table, while D and trimming were determined from the DNA. A total of more than 95,000 clones appear in this sample, approximately 89% of them only once. The biggest ten clones account for approximately 4.4% of the sample.

The sample consisted of peripheral blood, taken 28 days after the second AZD1222 dose. The chain is made from TRBV7-9 and TRBJ1-4; TRBD1 is perhaps the D gene, given 5 matching bases. This TCR came from an adult who received the AZD1222 COVID-19 vaccine. The CDR3 region has the sequence CASSLVQGLNEKLFF. The nucleotide sequence is TGTGCCAGCAGCCTAGTTCAGGGCCTTAATGAAAAACTGTTTTTT.